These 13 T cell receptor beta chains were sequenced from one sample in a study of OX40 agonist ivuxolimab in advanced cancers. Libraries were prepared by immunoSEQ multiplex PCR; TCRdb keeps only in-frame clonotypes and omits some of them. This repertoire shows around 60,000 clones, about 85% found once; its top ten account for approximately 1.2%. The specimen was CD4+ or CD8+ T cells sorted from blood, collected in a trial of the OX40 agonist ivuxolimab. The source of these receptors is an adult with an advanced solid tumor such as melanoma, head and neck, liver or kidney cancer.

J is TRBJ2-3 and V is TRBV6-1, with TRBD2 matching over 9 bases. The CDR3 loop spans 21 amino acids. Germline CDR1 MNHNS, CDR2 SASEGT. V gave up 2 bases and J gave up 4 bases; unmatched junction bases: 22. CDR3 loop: CASSEYVIRASGDIIPDTQYF. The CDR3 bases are TGTGCCAGCAGTGAATATGTCATTCGGGCTAGCGGGGACATAATCCCAGATACGCAGTATTTT.

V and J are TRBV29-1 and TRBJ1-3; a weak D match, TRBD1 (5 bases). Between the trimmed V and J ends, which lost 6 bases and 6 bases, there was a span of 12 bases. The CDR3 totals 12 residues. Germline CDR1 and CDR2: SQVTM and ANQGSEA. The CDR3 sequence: CSVEGTLNTIYF. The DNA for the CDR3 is TGCAGCGTGGAGGGGACGTTAAACACCATATATTTT.

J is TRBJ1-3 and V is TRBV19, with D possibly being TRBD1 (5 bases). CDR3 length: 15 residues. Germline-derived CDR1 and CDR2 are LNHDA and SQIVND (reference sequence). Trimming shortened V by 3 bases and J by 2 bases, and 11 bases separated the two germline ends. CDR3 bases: TGTGCCAGTAGTATCGGGCAGGGTGCTGGAAACACCATATATTTT. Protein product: CASSIGQGAGNTIYF.

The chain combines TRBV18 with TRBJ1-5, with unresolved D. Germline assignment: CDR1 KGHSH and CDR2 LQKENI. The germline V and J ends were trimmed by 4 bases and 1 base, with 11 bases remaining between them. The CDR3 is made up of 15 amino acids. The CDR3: CASSLGRVSNQPQHF. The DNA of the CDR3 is TGTGCCAGCTCACTCGGACGGGTGAGCAATCAGCCCCAGCATTTT.

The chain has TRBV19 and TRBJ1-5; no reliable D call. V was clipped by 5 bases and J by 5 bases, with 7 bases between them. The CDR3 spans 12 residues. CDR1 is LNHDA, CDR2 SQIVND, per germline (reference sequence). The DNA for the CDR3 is TGTGCCAGTAGTTACAAGGATCAGCCCCAGCATTTT. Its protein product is CASSYKDQPQHF.

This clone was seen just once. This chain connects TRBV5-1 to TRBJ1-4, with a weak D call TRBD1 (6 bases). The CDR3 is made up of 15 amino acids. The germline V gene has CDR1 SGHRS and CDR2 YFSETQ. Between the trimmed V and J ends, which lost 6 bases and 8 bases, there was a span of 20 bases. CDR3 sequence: CASNPTGATGEKLFF. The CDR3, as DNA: TGCGCCAGCAACCCAACGGGGGCTACAGGGGAAAAACTGTTTTTT.

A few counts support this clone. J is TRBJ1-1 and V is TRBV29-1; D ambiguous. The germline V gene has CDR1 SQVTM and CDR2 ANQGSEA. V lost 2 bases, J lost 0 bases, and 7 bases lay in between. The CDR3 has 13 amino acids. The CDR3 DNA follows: TGCAGCGTTGAAACCATGGTGAACACTGAAGCTTTCTTT. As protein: CSVETMVNTEAFF.

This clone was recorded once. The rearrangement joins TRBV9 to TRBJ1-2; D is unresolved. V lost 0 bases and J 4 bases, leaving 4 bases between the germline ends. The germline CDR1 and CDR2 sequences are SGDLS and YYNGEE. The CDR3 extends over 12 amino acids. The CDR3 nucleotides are TGTGCCAGCAGCGTAGAGGGCTATGGCTACACCTTC. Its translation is CASSVEGYGYTF.

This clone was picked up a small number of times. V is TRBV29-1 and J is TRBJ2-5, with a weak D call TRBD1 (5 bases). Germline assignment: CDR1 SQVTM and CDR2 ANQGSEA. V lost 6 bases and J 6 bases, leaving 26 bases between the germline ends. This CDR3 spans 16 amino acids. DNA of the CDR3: TGCAGCGTAACGATAAGCAGGGTCCCAGTCCTGAAGACCCAGTACTTC. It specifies CSVTISRVPVLKTQYF. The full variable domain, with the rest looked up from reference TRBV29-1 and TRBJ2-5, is SAVISQKPSRDICQRGTSLTIQCQVDSQVTMMFWYRQQPGQSLTLIATANQGSEATYESGFVIDKFPISRPNLTFSTLTVSNMSPEDSSIYLCSVTISRVPVLKTQYFGPGTRLLVL.

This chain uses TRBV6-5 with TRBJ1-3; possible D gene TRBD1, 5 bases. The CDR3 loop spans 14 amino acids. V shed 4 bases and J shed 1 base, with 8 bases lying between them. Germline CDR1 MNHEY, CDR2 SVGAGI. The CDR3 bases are TGTGCCAGCAGTTCGACAGTTTCTGGAAACACCATATATTTT. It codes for CASSSTVSGNTIYF.

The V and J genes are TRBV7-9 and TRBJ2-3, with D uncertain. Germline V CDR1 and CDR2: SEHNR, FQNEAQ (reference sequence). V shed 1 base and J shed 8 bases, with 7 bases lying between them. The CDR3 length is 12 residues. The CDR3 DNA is TGTGCCAGCAGCTTAGTGGACGGTACGCAGTATTTT. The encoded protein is CASSLVDGTQYF.

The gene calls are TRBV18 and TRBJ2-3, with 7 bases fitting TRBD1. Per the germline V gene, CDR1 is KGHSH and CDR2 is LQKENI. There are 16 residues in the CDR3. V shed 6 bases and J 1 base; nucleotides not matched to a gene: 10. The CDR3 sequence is CASSTLRQGGTDTQYF. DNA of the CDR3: TGTGCCAGCTCCACATTACGACAGGGAGGCACAGATACGCAGTATTTT.

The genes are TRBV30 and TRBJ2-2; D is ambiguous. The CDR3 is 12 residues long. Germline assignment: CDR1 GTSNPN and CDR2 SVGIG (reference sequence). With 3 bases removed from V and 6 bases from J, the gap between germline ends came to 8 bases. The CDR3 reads CAWRWAAGELFF. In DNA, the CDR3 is TGTGCCTGGAGGTGGGCGGCCGGGGAGCTGTTTTTT. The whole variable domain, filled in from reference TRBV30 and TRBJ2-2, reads SQTIHQWPATLVQPVGSPLSLECTVEGTSNPNLYWYRQAAGRGLQLLFYSVGIGQISSEVPQNLSASRPQDRQFILSSKKLLLSDSGFYLCAWRWAAGELFFGEGSRLTVL.